This TCR beta chain was found in a study of metastatic and nonmetastatic thyroid tumors. This clone is medium-sized in the sample. Using MiXCR, TCRdb reanalyzed the PCR reads. This sample has around 22,000 clones, with 22% found just once. The germline gives CDR1 MNHNS, CDR2 SASEGT. V was cut by 5 bases and J by 7 bases, with 12 bases left in between. The length of the CDR3 is 13 residues. No treatment of any kind had been given to any patient before thyroid surgery. This sequence originates from a female donor with papillary thyroid cancer or a benign thyroid nodule (not recorded which). Some clones in this sample may be carry-over from other donors' samples. This chain joins TRBV6-1 and TRBJ1-5; D remains ambiguous. Sequenced: tumor tissue. In DNA form, the CDR3 reads TGTGCCAGCAGTCCGCTTAAGGGCCAGCCCCAGCATTTT. Its protein is CASSPLKGQPQHF.